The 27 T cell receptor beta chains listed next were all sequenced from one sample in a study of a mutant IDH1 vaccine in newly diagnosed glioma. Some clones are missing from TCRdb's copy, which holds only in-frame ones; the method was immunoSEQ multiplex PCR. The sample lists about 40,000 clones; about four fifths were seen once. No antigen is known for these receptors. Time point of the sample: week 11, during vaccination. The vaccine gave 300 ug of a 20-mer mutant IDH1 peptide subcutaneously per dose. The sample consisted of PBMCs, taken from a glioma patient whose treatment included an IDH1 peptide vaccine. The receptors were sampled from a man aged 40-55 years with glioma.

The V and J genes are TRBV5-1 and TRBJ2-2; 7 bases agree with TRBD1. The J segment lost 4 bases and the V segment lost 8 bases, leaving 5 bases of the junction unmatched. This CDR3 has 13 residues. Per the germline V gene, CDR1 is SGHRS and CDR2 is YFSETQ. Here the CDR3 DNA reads TGCGCCAGTAAGACAGGGAGCACCGGGGAGCTGTTTTTT. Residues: CASKTGSTGELFF.

CDR3 in amino acids: CARSLGTFSNQPQHF. CDR3 coding DNA: TGTGCCAGAAGCTTAGGAACCTTTAGCAATCAGCCCCAGCATTTT. The V gene is TRBV7-5, the J gene TRBJ1-5. TRBV7-5 is recorded as a pseudogene. There are 15 residues in the CDR3.

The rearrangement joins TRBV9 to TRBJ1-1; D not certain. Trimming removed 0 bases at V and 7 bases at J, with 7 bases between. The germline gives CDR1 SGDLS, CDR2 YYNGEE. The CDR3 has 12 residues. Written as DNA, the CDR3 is TGTGCCAGCAGCGTAGGAGAGATTGAAGCTTTCTTT. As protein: CASSVGEIEAFF.

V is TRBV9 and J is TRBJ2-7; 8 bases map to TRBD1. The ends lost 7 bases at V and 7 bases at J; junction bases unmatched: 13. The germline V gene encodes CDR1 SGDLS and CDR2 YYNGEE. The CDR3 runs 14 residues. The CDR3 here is CASATTTGAGEQYF. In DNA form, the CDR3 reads TGTGCCAGCGCGACCACGACAGGGGCTGGGGAGCAGTACTTC.

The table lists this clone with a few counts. CDR3 nucleotides: TGCGCCAGCAGCCCCCGAAGGACGGGGCAGGGGACAGCAACTAATGAAAAACTGTTTTTT. Translated, it gives CASSPRRTGQGTATNEKLFF. V is TRBV4-1 and J is TRBJ1-4, with 7 positions matching TRBD1. Germline CDR1 and CDR2: MGHRA and YSYEKL. V trimming: 4 bases; J trimming: 0 bases; junction bases outside the gene matches: 17. This CDR3 contains 20 residues.

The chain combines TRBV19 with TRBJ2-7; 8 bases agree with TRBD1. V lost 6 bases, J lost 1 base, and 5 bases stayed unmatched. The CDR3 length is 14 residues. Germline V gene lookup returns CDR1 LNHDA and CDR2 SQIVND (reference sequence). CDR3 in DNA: TGTGCCAGTAGCAAGGACAGGGTGTCCTACGAGCAGTACTTC. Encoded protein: CASSKDRVSYEQYF.

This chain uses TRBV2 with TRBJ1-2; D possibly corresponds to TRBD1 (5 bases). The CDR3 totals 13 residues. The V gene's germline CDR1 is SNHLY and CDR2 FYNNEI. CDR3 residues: CLSGTARIYGYTF. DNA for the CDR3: TGTTTATCCGGGACCGCGAGGATCTATGGCTACACCTTC.

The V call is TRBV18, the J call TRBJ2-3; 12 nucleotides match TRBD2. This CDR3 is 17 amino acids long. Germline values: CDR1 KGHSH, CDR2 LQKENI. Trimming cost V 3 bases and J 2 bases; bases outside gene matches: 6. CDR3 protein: CASSPPGLAGPTDTQYF. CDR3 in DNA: TGTGCCAGCTCACCCCCGGGACTAGCGGGCCCCACAGATACGCAGTATTTT. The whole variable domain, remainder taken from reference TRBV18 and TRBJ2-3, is NAGVMQNPRHLVRRRGQEARLRCSPMKGHSHVYWYRQLPEEGLKFMVYLQKENIIDESGMPKERFSAEFPKEGPSILRIQQVVRGDSAAYFCASSPPGLAGPTDTQYFGPGTRLTVL.

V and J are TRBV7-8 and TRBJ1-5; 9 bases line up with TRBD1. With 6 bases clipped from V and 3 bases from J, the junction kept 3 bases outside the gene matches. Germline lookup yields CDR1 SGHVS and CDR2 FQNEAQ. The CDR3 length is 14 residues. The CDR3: CASSWDRDNQPQHF. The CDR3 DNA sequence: TGTGCCAGCAGTTGGGACAGGGACAATCAGCCCCAGCATTTT.

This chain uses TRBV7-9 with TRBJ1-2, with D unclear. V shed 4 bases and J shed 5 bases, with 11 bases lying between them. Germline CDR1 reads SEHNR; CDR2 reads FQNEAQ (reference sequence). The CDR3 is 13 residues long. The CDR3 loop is CASSSNGLYGYTF. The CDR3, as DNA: TGTGCCAGCAGCTCGAATGGGCTTTATGGCTACACCTTC.

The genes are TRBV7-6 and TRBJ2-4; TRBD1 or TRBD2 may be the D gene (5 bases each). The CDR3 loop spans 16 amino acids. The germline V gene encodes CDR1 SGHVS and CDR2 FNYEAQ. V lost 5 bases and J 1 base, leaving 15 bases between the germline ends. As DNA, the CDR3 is TGTGCCAGCAGCCCAAGACCCGGGGACGCCAAAAACATTCAGTACTTC. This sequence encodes CASSPRPGDAKNIQYF.

The DNA of the CDR3 is TGCGCCAGCAGCGTCGGGACAGGGGCCTACGAGCAGTACTTC. Its protein is CASSVGTGAYEQYF. V usage is TRBV10-2 and J usage is TRBJ2-7; TRBD1 agrees at 10 bases. Germline V gene lookup returns CDR1 WSHSY and CDR2 SAAADI. The CDR3 has 14 amino acids. Germline trimming cut 6 bases from V and 2 bases from J; bases unmatched to any gene: 4.

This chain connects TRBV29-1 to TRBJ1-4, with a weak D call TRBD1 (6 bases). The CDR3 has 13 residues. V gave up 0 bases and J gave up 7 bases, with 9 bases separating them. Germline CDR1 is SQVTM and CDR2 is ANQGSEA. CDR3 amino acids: CSVEEGAREKLFF. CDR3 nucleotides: TGCAGCGTTGAAGAGGGGGCGCGTGAAAAACTGTTTTTT.

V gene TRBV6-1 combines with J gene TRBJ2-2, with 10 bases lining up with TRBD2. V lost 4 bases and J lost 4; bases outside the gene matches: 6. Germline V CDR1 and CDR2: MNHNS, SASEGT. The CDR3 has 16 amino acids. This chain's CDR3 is CASSGLAGVPTGELFF. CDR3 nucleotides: TGTGCCAGCAGTGGGCTAGCGGGAGTGCCCACCGGGGAGCTGTTTTTT.

The CDR3 bases are TGCGCCAGCATCCTGGGGGGGGCTGGAGATGAGCAGTTCTTC. Its translation: CASILGGAGDEQFF. This chain links TRBV5-1 with TRBJ2-1; D possibly corresponds to TRBD2 (7 bases). This CDR3 comprises 14 residues. The V gene's germline CDR1 is SGHRS and CDR2 YFSETQ. With 6 bases removed from V and 8 bases from J, the gap between germline ends came to 18 bases.

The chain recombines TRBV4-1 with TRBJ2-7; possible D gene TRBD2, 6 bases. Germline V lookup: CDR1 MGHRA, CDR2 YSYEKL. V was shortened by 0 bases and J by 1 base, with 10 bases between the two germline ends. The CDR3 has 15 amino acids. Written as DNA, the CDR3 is TGCGCCAGCAGCCAAGAGGCCGGGGGTTCCTACGAGCAGTACTTC. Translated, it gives CASSQEAGGSYEQYF.

The CDR3 DNA reads TGCGCCAGCAGCAGAACTAGCGGGAGAGGGGTCACAGATACGCAGTATTTT. This sequence encodes CASSRTSGRGVTDTQYF. V and J are TRBV5-1 and TRBJ2-3; 11 positions match TRBD2. V gave up 4 bases and J gave up 2 bases; unmatched junction bases: 9. This CDR3 is built from 17 residues. From germline, CDR1 is SGHRS and CDR2 YFSETQ.

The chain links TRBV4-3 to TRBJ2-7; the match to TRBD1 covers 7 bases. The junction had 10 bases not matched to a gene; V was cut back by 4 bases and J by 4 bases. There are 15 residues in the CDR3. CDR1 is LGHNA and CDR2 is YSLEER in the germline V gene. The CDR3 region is CASSRDRRSLYEQYF. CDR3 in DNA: TGCGCCAGCAGCCGGGACAGAAGGTCCCTATACGAGCAGTACTTC.

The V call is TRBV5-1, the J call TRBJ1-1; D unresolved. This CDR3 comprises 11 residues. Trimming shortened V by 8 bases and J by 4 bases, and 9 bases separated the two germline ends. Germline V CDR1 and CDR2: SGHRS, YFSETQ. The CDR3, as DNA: TGCGCCAGTAGAATGAGCACTGAAGCTTTCTTT. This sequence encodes CASRMSTEAFF.

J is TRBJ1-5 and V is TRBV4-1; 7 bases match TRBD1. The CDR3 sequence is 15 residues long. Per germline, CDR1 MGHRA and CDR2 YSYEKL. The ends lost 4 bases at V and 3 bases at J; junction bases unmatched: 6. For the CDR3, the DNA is TGCGCCAGCAGCCTTAGACAGGGTAACAATCAGCCCCAGCATTTT. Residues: CASSLRQGNNQPQHF.

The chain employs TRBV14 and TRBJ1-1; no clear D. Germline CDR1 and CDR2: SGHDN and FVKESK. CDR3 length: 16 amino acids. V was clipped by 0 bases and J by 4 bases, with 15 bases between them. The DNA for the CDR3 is TGTGCCAGCAGCCAAGATCCCGGCCCCCCCCTCACTGAAGCTTTCTTT. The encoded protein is CASSQDPGPPLTEAFF.

CDR3 region: CASSLVQGGTGELFF. The CDR3, as DNA: TGCGCCAGCAGCTTGGTACAGGGCGGCACCGGGGAGCTGTTTTTT. V gene TRBV5-1 combines with J gene TRBJ2-2, with D possibly being TRBD1 (6 bases). Per the germline V gene, CDR1 is SGHRS and CDR2 is YFSETQ. The CDR3 has 15 residues. The ends were cut back, 0 bases at V and 4 bases at J, with 10 bases in the middle.

The CDR3 sequence is CASSLPGGVGGYTF. The CDR3 nucleotides read TGCGCCAGCAGCCTACCGGGAGGGGTTGGCGGCTACACCTTC. The chain couples TRBV5-1 to TRBJ1-2, with D possibly being TRBD1 (5 bases). Trimming left V 4 bases short and J 8 bases short, with 18 bases between. Germline CDR1 SGHRS, CDR2 YFSETQ. This CDR3 contains 14 residues. The variable domain in full, completed from reference TRBV5-1 and TRBJ1-2, reads KAGVTQTPRYLIKTRGQQVTLSCSPISGHRSVSWYQQTPGQGLQFLFEYFSETQRNKGNFPGRFSGRQFSNSRSEMNVSTLELGDSALYLCASSLPGGVGGYTFGSGTRLTVV.

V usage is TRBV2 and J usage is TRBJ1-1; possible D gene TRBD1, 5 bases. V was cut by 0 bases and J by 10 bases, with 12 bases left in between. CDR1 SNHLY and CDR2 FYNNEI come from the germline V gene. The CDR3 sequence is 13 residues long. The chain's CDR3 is CASSEAGARVAFF. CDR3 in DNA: TGTGCCAGCAGTGAAGCAGGGGCCCGGGTAGCTTTCTTT.

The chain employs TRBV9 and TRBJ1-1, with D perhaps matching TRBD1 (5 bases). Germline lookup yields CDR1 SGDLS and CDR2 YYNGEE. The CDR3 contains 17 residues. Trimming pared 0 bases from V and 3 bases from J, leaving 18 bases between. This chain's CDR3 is CASSVGVRGLGHTEAFF. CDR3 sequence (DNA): TGTGCCAGCAGCGTAGGGGTTAGGGGCTTAGGGCACACTGAAGCTTTCTTT.

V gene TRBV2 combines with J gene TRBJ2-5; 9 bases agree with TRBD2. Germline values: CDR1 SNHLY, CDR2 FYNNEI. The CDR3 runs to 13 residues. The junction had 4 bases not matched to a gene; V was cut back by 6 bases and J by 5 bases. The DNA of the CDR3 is TGTGCCAGCAGGGGACTAGCCGGGGAGACCCAGTACTTC. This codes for CASRGLAGETQYF. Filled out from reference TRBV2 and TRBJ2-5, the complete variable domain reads EPEVTQTPSHQVTQMGQEVILRCVPISNHLYFYWYRQILGQKVEFLVSFYNNEISEKSEIFDDQFSVERPDGSNFTLKIRSTKLEDSAMYFCASRGLAGETQYFGPGTRLLVL.

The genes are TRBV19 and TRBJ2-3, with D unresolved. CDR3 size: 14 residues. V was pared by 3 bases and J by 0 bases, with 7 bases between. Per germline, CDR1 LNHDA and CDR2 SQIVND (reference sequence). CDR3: CASSIFPSTDTQYF. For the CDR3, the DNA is TGTGCCAGTAGTATTTTTCCGAGCACAGATACGCAGTATTTT. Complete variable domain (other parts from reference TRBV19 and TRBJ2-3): DGGITQSPKYLFRKEGQNVTLSCEQNLNHDAMYWYRQDPGQGLRLIYYSQIVNDFQKGDIAEGYSVSREKKESFPLTVTSAQKNPTAFYLCASSIFPSTDTQYFGPGTRLTVL.